This T cell receptor (delta chain) came from a study of gamma-delta T cells after stem cell transplantation. TCRdb re-called clones from the RT-PCR reads via CATT. The sample has some 3,500 delta-chain clones; roughly 12% are singletons. This clone was recorded a few times. Sequencing was carried out using gamma-delta T cells. The source is a human donor. It is not recorded whose cells these are; they may come from a transplant donor.

The CDR3 sequence is CALGEPRLLLGDKLIF. The CDR3 nucleotides read TGTGCTCTTGGGGAACCCCGCCTCCTACTGGGGGACAAACTCATCTTT. The chain is built from TRDV1 and TRDJ1, with TRDD3 identical over 9 bases. Germline V CDR1 and CDR2: TSWWSYY, QGS. The CDR3 runs to 16 residues. Trimming removed 1 base from V and 8 bases from J; junction bases left unmatched: 11.